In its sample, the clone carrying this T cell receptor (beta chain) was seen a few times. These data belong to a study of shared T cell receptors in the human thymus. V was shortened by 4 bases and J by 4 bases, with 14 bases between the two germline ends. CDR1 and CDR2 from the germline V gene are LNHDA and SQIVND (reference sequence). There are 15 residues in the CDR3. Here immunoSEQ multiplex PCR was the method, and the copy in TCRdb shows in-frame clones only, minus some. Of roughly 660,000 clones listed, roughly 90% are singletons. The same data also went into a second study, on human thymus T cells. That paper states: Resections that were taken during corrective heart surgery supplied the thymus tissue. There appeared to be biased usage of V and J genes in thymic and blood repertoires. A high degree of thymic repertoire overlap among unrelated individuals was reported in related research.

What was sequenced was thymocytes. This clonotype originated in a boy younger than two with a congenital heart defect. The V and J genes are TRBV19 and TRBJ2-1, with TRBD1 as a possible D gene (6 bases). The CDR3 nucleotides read TGTGCCAGTAGTAGCCCCCGGGACATATACAATGAGCAGTTCTTC. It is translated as CASSSPRDIYNEQFF.